The 20 T cell receptor beta chains below were found in one sample sequenced in a study of OX40 agonist ivuxolimab in advanced cancers. TCRdb's table, derived via immunoSEQ multiplex PCR, lists solely in-frame clones and lacks some. The table shows roughly 45,000 clones, with around 79% occurring only once. The material was CD4+ or CD8+ T cells sorted from blood, obtained in a trial of the OX40 agonist ivuxolimab. The source of these receptors is an adult with an advanced solid tumor such as melanoma, head and neck, liver or kidney cancer.

This sequence joins TRBV5-1 and TRBJ2-7, with D hard to call. With 0 bases removed from V and 0 bases from J, the gap between germline ends came to 7 bases. This CDR3 comprises 14 residues. Germline V gene lookup returns CDR1 SGHRS and CDR2 YFSETQ. The CDR3 coding sequence is TGCGCCAGCAGCTTGGACGGCTCCTCCTACGAGCAGTACTTC. It specifies CASSLDGSSYEQYF.

There are a few counts of this clone. V and J are TRBV7-9 and TRBJ2-5; D might be TRBD2 (6 bases). The CDR3 totals 14 residues. V lost 3 bases and J 4 bases, leaving 12 bases between the germline ends. Germline V gives CDR1 SEHNR, CDR2 FQNEAQ (reference sequence). CDR3 in amino acids: CASSFGGQGETQYF. CDR3 DNA: TGTGCCAGCAGCTTTGGAGGGCAAGGAGAGACCCAGTACTTC.

The V and J genes are TRBV11-2 and TRBJ2-3; D may be TRBD1 (6 bases). The V gene lost 3 bases and the J gene lost 5 bases, with 12 bases spanning the gap. The CDR3 loop spans 14 amino acids. Germline CDR1 and CDR2: SGHAT and FQNNGV. DNA of the CDR3: TGTGCCAGCAGCTTTGCGAGGGGGAGAGATACGCAGTATTTT. Translated: CASSFARGRDTQYF.

This clone was recorded once. This chain connects TRBV18 to TRBJ1-6, with no clear D. Germline V lookup: CDR1 KGHSH, CDR2 LQKENI. This CDR3 has 15 amino acids. Trimming left V 2 bases short and J 8 bases short, with 13 bases between. The CDR3, as DNA: TGTGCCAGCTCACCAGGAGGGAATGGAGATTCACCCCTCCACTTT. This codes for CASSPGGNGDSPLHF.

The chain carries TRBV4-3 and TRBJ2-7; maybe TRBD1 (6 bases). This CDR3 region has 14 residues. Trimming removed 1 base at V and 2 bases at J, with 9 bases between. Germline-derived CDR1 and CDR2 are LGHNA and YSLEER. CDR3 coding DNA: TGCGCCAGCAGCCAAGGGACAGCTCCCTACGAGCAGTACTTC. Residues: CASSQGTAPYEQYF.

V is TRBV7-9 and J is TRBJ1-1, with a possible D match to TRBD1 (5 bases). V lost 3 bases and J 4 bases, leaving 6 bases between the germline ends. The CDR3 contains 12 residues. Germline V CDR1 and CDR2: SEHNR, FQNEAQ (reference sequence). The CDR3 DNA follows: TGTGCCAGCAGCTTTGGGACCACTGAAGCTTTCTTT. It encodes CASSFGTTEAFF. The full variable domain, in which reference TRBV7-9 and TRBJ1-1 provide the parts outside the CDR3, is DTGVSQNPRHKITKRGQNVTFRCDPISEHNRLYWYRQTLGQGPEFLTYFQNEAQLEKSRLLSDRFSAERPKGSFSTLEIQRTEQGDSAMYLCASSFGTTEAFFGQGTRLTVV.

The chain uses TRBV2 and TRBJ2-7, with 8 bases identical to TRBD1. Germline CDR1 reads SNHLY; CDR2 reads FYNNEI. The CDR3 is 13 residues long. The V gene end was trimmed by 5 bases and the J gene end by 2 bases; junction bases not matched to a gene: 2. CDR3 sequence: CASSPDRAYEQYF. DNA of the CDR3: TGTGCCAGCAGTCCGGACAGGGCCTACGAGCAGTACTTC.

The chain links TRBV7-9 to TRBJ1-5; D is uncertain. CDR1 and CDR2 from the germline V gene are SEHNR and FQNEAQ (reference sequence). The CDR3 runs 14 residues. V shed 2 bases and J shed 0 bases, with 5 bases lying between them. The CDR3 nucleotides are TGTGCCAGCAGCTTATGGGGTAGCAATCAGCCCCAGCATTTT. It encodes CASSLWGSNQPQHF.

The V call is TRBV30, the J call TRBJ1-1, with D unresolved. This CDR3 is built from 12 residues. CDR1 and CDR2 (germline): GTSNPN, SVGIG (reference sequence). With 0 bases removed from V and 1 base from J, the gap between germline ends came to 3 bases. CDR3 bases: TGTGCCTGGAGTGTCACGAACACTGAAGCTTTCTTT. This sequence encodes CAWSVTNTEAFF.

This clone has a single count. The CDR3 DNA follows: TGTGCCATCAGTGGGGGACAGGGGGCCTACGAGCAGTACTTC. It yields the protein CAISGGQGAYEQYF. The chain carries TRBV10-3 and TRBJ2-7; 11 positions agree with TRBD1. The CDR3 sequence is 14 residues long. Trimming at V came to 4 bases and at J to 2 bases, leaving 1 base not matched to a gene. The V gene's germline CDR1 is ENHRY and CDR2 SYGVKD.

The J gene is TRBJ2-1, the V gene TRBV7-6; maybe TRBD2 (5 bases). From germline, CDR1 is SGHVS and CDR2 FNYEAQ. V was shortened by 5 bases and J by 10 bases, with 30 bases between the two germline ends. The CDR3 consists of 18 residues. CDR3 residues: CASSQLNLIRDLNGEQFF. In nucleotides, the CDR3 is TGTGCCAGCAGCCAACTCAATCTAATCCGGGATCTCAATGGGGAGCAGTTCTTC.

As DNA, the CDR3 is TGTGCCAGCTCACCACCTAGTACAGGGGGCTACAATGAGCAGTTCTTC. Amino acid sequence: CASSPPSTGGYNEQFF. The V gene is TRBV18, the J gene TRBJ2-1; TRBD1 agrees at 8 bases. The CDR3 totals 16 residues. Looked up from germline, CDR1 is KGHSH and CDR2 is LQKENI. Germline trimming cut 0 bases from V and 3 bases from J; bases unmatched to any gene: 4.

The rearrangement links TRBV19 to TRBJ1-5; D not resolved. V lost 5 bases and J 0 bases, leaving 11 bases between the germline ends. Looked up from germline, CDR1 is LNHDA and CDR2 is SQIVND (reference sequence). This CDR3 has 15 amino acids. The CDR3: CASSPRTVSNQPQHF. Here the CDR3 DNA reads TGTGCCAGTAGTCCAAGGACGGTTAGCAATCAGCCCCAGCATTTT. The full variable domain, rest sourced from reference TRBV19 and TRBJ1-5, is DGGITQSPKYLFRKEGQNVTLSCEQNLNHDAMYWYRQDPGQGLRLIYYSQIVNDFQKGDIAEGYSVSREKKESFPLTVTSAQKNPTAFYLCASSPRTVSNQPQHFGDGTRLSIL.

This clone showed up just once. This chain joins TRBV2 and TRBJ2-5, with 10 nucleotides matching TRBD2. The ends lost 4 bases at V and 5 bases at J; junction bases unmatched: 4. The CDR3 consists of 14 residues. CDR1 SNHLY and CDR2 FYNNEI come from the germline V gene. Written as DNA, the CDR3 is TGTGCCAGCAGTGCGACTAGCGGGTTGGAGACCCAGTACTTC. Its translation: CASSATSGLETQYF.

The CDR3 sequence: CASSIGTVGEQYF. CDR3 sequence (DNA): TGTGCCAGCAGCATCGGGACAGTAGGCGAGCAGTACTTC. The rearrangement links TRBV13 to TRBJ2-5; 7 bases match TRBD1. Judging by the DNA end, TRBJ2-7 fits better; the J call may be wrong. The germline CDR1 and CDR2 sequences are PRHDT and FYEKMQ (reference sequence). The CDR3 contains 13 residues.

The chain combines TRBV5-4 with TRBJ2-1, with D perhaps TRBD2 (5 bases). CDR3 size: 15 residues. CDR1 SGHNT and CDR2 YYREEE come from the germline V gene (reference sequence). V lost 2 bases and J 6 bases, leaving 15 bases between the germline ends. The CDR3 protein is CASSFPREPRNEQFF. Here the CDR3 DNA reads TGTGCCAGCAGCTTCCCGAGGGAACCTCGCAATGAGCAGTTCTTC.

This CDR3 is CASSPGTTSTDTQYF. CDR3 in DNA: TGTGCCAGCAGTCCAGGTACAACTAGCACAGATACGCAGTATTTT. This chain uses TRBV6-6 with TRBJ2-3; D gene ambiguous. Germline V lookup: CDR1 MNHNY, CDR2 SVGAGI (reference sequence). V shed 5 bases and J shed 0 bases, with 12 bases lying between them. The CDR3 contains 15 residues.

The chain uses TRBV19 and TRBJ1-4; no clear D gene. There are 13 residues in the CDR3. Germline V gives CDR1 LNHDA, CDR2 SQIVND (reference sequence). Trimming stripped 4 bases from V and 8 bases from J, with 11 bases between. CDR3 sequence: CASSTSTYEKLFF. CDR3 in DNA: TGTGCCAGTAGTACCTCGACATACGAAAAACTGTTTTTT.

As DNA, the CDR3 is TGTGCCAGCAGGCCGGGACTAGCGCTCGAGCAGTACTTC. This encodes CASRPGLALEQYF. This chain links TRBV6-1 with TRBJ2-7, with 10 nucleotides matching TRBD2. Losses at the gene ends were 6 bases for V and 6 bases for J; bases not matched to a gene: 5. In germline, CDR1 is MNHNS, CDR2 SASEGT. The CDR3 totals 13 residues.

The rearrangement joins TRBV5-1 to TRBJ2-7; 10 nucleotides line up with TRBD2. Germline loops: CDR1 SGHRS, CDR2 YFSETQ. CDR3 size: 16 residues. The junction had 3 bases not matched to a gene; V was cut back by 0 bases and J by 0 bases. CDR3 sequence: CASSLETSGNSYEQYF. For the CDR3, the DNA is TGCGCCAGCAGCTTGGAAACTAGCGGGAACTCCTACGAGCAGTACTTC.